This T cell receptor (beta chain) was observed in a study of identical twins. The study's findings and limits: Weaker excess twin sharing was observed in beta out-of-frame sequences.

After template switching added a universal primer site, the resulting cDNA carried unique molecular identifiers. One entry per CDR3 protein, called by TCRdb with MiXCR from the 5' RACE reads. The table includes around 1.7 million distinct CDR3 sequences, 32% detected once. Healthy Caucasians provided all donations. This clonotype was recorded a few times. The antigen remains undetermined. The CDR3 contains 17 residues. Germline loops: CDR1 LGHDT, CDR2 YNNKEL (reference sequence). V was clipped by 4 bases and J by 0 bases, with 16 bases between them. The sequenced sample consisted of cord blood. The genes are TRBV3-1 and TRBJ2-1; possible D gene TRBD1, 6 bases. This receptor was identified in a newborn girl in good health. Written as DNA, the CDR3 is TGTGCCAGCAGCCGCACGTACAGGGTCAGCTCCTACAATGAGCAGTTCTTC. This codes for CASSRTYRVSSYNEQFF.